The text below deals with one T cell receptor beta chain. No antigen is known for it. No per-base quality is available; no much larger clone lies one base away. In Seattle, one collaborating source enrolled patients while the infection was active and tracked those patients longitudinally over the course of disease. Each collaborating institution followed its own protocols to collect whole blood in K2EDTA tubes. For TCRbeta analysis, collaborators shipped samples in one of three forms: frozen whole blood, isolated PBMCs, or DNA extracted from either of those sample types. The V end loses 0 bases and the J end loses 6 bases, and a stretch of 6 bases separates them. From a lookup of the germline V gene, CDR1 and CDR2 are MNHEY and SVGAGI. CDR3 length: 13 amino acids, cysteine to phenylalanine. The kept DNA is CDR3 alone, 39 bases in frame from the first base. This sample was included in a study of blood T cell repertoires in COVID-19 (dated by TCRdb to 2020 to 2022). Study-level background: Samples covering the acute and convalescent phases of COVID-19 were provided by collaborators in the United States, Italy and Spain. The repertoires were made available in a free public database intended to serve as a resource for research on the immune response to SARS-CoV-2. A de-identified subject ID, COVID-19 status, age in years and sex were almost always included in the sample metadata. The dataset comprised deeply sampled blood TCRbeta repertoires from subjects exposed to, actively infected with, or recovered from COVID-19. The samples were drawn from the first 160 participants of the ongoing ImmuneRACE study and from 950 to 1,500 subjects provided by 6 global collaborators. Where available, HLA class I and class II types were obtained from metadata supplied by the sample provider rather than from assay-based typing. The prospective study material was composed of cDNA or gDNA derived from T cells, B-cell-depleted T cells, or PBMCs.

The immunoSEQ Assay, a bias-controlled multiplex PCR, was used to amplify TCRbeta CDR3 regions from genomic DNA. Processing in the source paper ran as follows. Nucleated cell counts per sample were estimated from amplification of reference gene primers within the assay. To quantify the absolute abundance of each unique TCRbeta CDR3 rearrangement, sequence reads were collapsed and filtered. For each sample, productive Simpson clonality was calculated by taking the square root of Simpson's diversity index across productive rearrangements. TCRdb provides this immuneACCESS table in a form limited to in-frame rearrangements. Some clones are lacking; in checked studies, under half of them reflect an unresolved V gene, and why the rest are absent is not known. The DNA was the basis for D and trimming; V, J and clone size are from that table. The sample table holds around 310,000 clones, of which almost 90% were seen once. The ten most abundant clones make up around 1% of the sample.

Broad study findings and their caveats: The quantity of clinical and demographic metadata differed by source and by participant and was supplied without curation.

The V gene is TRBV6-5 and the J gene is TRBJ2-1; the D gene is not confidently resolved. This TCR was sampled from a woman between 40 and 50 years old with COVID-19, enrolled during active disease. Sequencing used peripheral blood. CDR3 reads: CASSYSFSNEQFF. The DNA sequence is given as TGTGCCAGCAGTTACTCCTTCAGCAATGAGCAGTTCTTC.